The sequence of this TCR beta chain was determined in a study of metastatic and nonmetastatic thyroid tumors. This clone was counted many times. Nobody among the patients had been given any treatment before thyroid surgery. TCRdb re-analyzed the PCR reads using MiXCR. The table has fewer than 25,000 clones, more than 20% seen once. Germline assignment: CDR1 SQVTM and CDR2 ANQGSEA. Trimming removed 4 bases at V and 9 bases at J, with 21 bases between. The CDR3 is made up of 14 amino acids. This sequence joins TRBV29-1 and TRBJ2-5, with D perhaps being TRBD1 or TRBD2 (6 bases each). Sequenced: blood. The source of this sequence is a male donor with papillary thyroid cancer or a benign thyroid nodule (not recorded which). Some clones in this sample may be carry-over from other donors' samples. CDR3 loop: CSVVPFGTEGAQYF. CDR3 sequence (DNA): TGCAGCGTTGTCCCTTTTGGGACGGAGGGGGCCCAGTACTTC.